The 31 T cell receptor beta chains given below trace back to one sample, sequenced in a study of blood T cell repertoires in COVID-19. Libraries were prepared by immunoSEQ multiplex PCR; TCRdb keeps only in-frame clonotypes and omits some of them. The sample contains about 200,000 clones, over 70% of which appear only once. Material for sequencing was peripheral blood. Source of these receptors: a man aged 35-49 years with acute or convalescent COVID-19.

This chain's CDR3 is CASSSGTSGYEQYF. As DNA, the CDR3 is TGTGCCAGCAGCTCCGGGACTAGCGGATACGAGCAGTACTTC. The chain uses TRBV9 and TRBJ2-7; the match to TRBD2 covers 11 bases. Germline lookup yields CDR1 SGDLS and CDR2 YYNGEE. The CDR3 consists of 14 residues. The trim removed 4 bases at V and 4 bases at J, leaving 4 bases unmatched.

This chain links TRBV4-2 with TRBJ2-7, with TRBD2 matching 9 bases. The V gene end was trimmed by 0 bases and the J gene end by 3 bases; junction bases not matched to a gene: 9. The germline gives CDR1 LGHNA, CDR2 YNFKEQ. This CDR3 spans 17 amino acids. Here the CDR3 DNA reads TGTGCCAGCAGCCAAGATCGTAGCGGGAGTATCCTCTACGAGCAGTACTTC. Translated: CASSQDRSGSILYEQYF.

V is TRBV14 and J is TRBJ2-7, with D possibly TRBD1 on 5 matching bases. Germline V gene sequence: CDR1 SGHDN, CDR2 FVKESK. This CDR3 has 16 residues. Trimming left V 1 base short and J 0 bases short, with 13 bases between. In DNA form, the CDR3 reads TGTGCCAGCAGCCAAGCGCTTGGGGCGAGCTCCTACGAGCAGTACTTC. Translating gives CASSQALGASSYEQYF.

The count of this clone is one. This chain uses TRBV9 with TRBJ1-5, with D tentatively TRBD1 (6 bases). With 4 bases removed from V and 1 base from J, the gap between germline ends came to 12 bases. The germline V gene has CDR1 SGDLS and CDR2 YYNGEE. The CDR3 loop spans 15 amino acids. The CDR3 DNA reads TGTGCCAGCAGCTCCACAGGGAGAAGCAATCAGCCCCAGCATTTT. Amino acid sequence: CASSSTGRSNQPQHF.

V gene TRBV24-1 combines with J gene TRBJ1-2; 7 nucleotides align to TRBD1. CDR3 size: 14 residues. CDR1 KGHDR and CDR2 SFDVKD come from the germline V gene. V was clipped by 3 bases and J by 8 bases; unmatched bases: 8. In nucleotides, the CDR3 is TGTGCCACCAGTGATCATAGACAGGGATTCGGCTACACCTTC. Encoded protein: CATSDHRQGFGYTF.

The chain employs TRBV7-9 and TRBJ1-1, with 7 positions matching TRBD1. Germline assignment: CDR1 SEHNR and CDR2 FQNEAQ (reference sequence). Trimming cost V 5 bases and J 4 bases; bases outside gene matches: 10. This CDR3 spans 15 amino acids. DNA of the CDR3: TGTGCCAGCAGCCCCCGGAAGGGGGCAATCACTGAAGCTTTCTTT. Translated, it gives CASSPRKGAITEAFF.

This clone was counted ten times or more. The genes are TRBV5-1 and TRBJ1-3; D unclear. CDR1 SGHRS and CDR2 YFSETQ come from the germline V gene. The CDR3 is 15 residues long. The germline V and J ends were trimmed by 5 bases and 2 bases, with 14 bases remaining between them. The CDR3 bases are TGCGCCAGCAGTTGGTCGGCAACTACTGGAAACACCATATATTTT. As protein: CASSWSATTGNTIYF.

The chain employs TRBV6-6 and TRBJ1-1; the D gene is possibly TRBD1 (5 bases). Trimming took 6 bases from V and 3 from J, leaving 20 bases between them. There are 16 residues in the CDR3. Germline CDR1 reads MNHNY; CDR2 reads SVGAGI (reference sequence). The CDR3 coding sequence is TGTGCCAGCAGCCCGGGACTCCCTAGACTCGACACTGAAGCTTTCTTT. Residues: CASSPGLPRLDTEAFF.

The CDR3 nucleotides read TGTGCCAGCAGTTCACAGGGTTTCACTGAAGCTTTCTTT. Translated: CASSSQGFTEAFF. The rearrangement joins TRBV27 to TRBJ1-1, with D possibly being TRBD1 (6 bases). This CDR3 spans 13 amino acids. Germline V gene lookup returns CDR1 MNHEY and CDR2 SMNVEV (reference sequence). V was trimmed by 4 bases and J by 4 bases, leaving 10 bases between them.

The gene calls are TRBV12-3 or TRBV12-4 and TRBJ2-1; D ambiguous. The CDR3 totals 13 residues. V lost 3 bases and J 10 bases, leaving 13 bases between the germline ends. CDR3 region: CASSLSDGEEQFF. CDR3 nucleotide sequence: TGTGCCAGCAGTTTGAGCGACGGCGAAGAGCAGTTCTTC.

The chain joins TRBV7-8 to TRBJ2-6, with a possible D match to TRBD2 (6 bases). V was clipped by 2 bases and J by 3 bases, with 11 bases between them. Germline loops: CDR1 SGHVS, CDR2 FQNEAQ. The CDR3 contains 16 residues. CDR3 coding DNA: TGTGCCAGCAGCTTAAGTTCCGGGGGTGGGGCCAACGTCCTGACTTTC. Protein: CASSLSSGGGANVLTF.

The J gene is TRBJ2-5, the V gene TRBV9; 10 bases are a match to TRBD2. Unmatched junction bases numbered 14, after V lost 5 bases and J lost 4 bases. Germline CDR1 and CDR2: SGDLS and YYNGEE. CDR3 length equals 17 residues. The CDR3 nucleotides are TGTGCCAGCAGTCGTACGTCTAGCGGGGGAGAAGGAGAGACCCAGTACTTC. It translates to CASSRTSSGGEGETQYF.

The rearrangement uses TRBV7-2 and TRBJ2-2; maybe TRBD2 (6 bases). Trimming removed 3 bases at V and 4 bases at J, with 9 bases between. Germline V lookup: CDR1 SGHTA, CDR2 FQGNSA. The CDR3 is 14 residues long. This CDR3 reads CASSLAGSTGELFF. The CDR3 nucleotides are TGTGCCAGCAGCTTGGCCGGGAGCACCGGGGAGCTGTTTTTT.

This chain uses TRBV6-1 with TRBJ2-1; 8 bases agree with TRBD2. Germline V gene lookup returns CDR1 MNHNS and CDR2 SASEGT. This CDR3 is built from 15 residues. With 1 base clipped from V and 2 bases from J, the junction kept 1 base outside the gene matches. CDR3 DNA sequence: TGTGCCAGCAGTGAAGGAGCGGGGGCCTACAATGAGCAGTTCTTC. Amino acid sequence: CASSEGAGAYNEQFF.

V gene TRBV3-1 (or the pseudogene TRBV3-2) combines with J gene TRBJ2-7; possible D gene TRBD2, 5 bases. This CDR3 is 15 amino acids long. V was clipped by 0 bases and J by 7 bases, with 16 bases between them. The V gene's germline CDR1 is LGHDT and CDR2 YNNKEL (reference sequence). The CDR3 region is CASSQEGIGGPEQYF. The CDR3 DNA sequence: TGTGCCAGCAGCCAAGAAGGCATCGGCGGGCCGGAGCAGTACTTC.

The genes are TRBV20-1 and TRBJ1-1, with 8 positions matching TRBD1. CDR1 DFQATT and CDR2 SNEGSKA come from the germline V gene (reference sequence). CDR3 length: 15 residues. Losses at the gene ends were 3 bases for V and 4 bases for J; bases not matched to a gene: 10. The CDR3 loop is CSASWAGGRGTEAFF. As DNA, the CDR3 is TGCAGTGCTAGTTGGGCAGGGGGCCGGGGCACTGAAGCTTTCTTT.

The chain uses TRBV6-5 and TRBJ2-3; 7 bases match TRBD1. This CDR3 is 14 amino acids long. Trimming cost V 10 bases and J 4 bases; bases outside gene matches: 11. Germline loops: CDR1 MNHEY, CDR2 SVGAGI. The CDR3 coding sequence is TGTGCCATACGCAGTCGACAGGGTGCAGATACGCAGTATTTT. Its translation: CAIRSRQGADTQYF.

V usage is TRBV2 and J usage is TRBJ1-5; the D gene is possibly TRBD1 (5 bases). CDR3 length equals 13 residues. Per germline, CDR1 SNHLY and CDR2 FYNNEI. The V gene lost 10 bases and the J gene lost 0 bases, with 10 bases spanning the gap. CDR3 loop: CATGQDSNQPQHF. Written as DNA, the CDR3 is TGTGCCACCGGACAAGATAGCAATCAGCCCCAGCATTTT.

J is TRBJ2-3 and V is TRBV6-4; TRBD2 might be the D (5 bases). Trimming removed 10 bases at V and 2 bases at J, with 19 bases between. The CDR3 loop spans 15 amino acids. Germline V gene data show CDR1 as MRHNA and CDR2 as SNTAGT. The CDR3 DNA reads TGTGCCACGCCTGGCGAGAGGGCCCCCACAGATACGCAGTATTTT. Translated, it gives CATPGERAPTDTQYF.

CDR3 in amino acids: CSVGTGTYEQYF. DNA of the CDR3: TGCAGCGTTGGGACAGGCACCTACGAGCAGTACTTC. The chain has TRBV29-1 and TRBJ2-7; 7 bases are a match to TRBD1. V dropped 4 bases and J dropped 2; count of bases not matched to a gene: 2. The germline CDR1 and CDR2 sequences are SQVTM and ANQGSEA. The length of the CDR3 is 12 residues.

This clone came up a few times. The chain has TRBV2 and TRBJ2-7; TRBD1 matches at 12 bases. CDR3 length equals 22 residues. Trimming took 0 bases from V and 3 from J; bases not matched to a gene: 21. Germline assignment: CDR1 SNHLY and CDR2 FYNNEI. The CDR3 here is CASSEAAGTGGQTHSKLYEQYF. CDR3 sequence (DNA): TGTGCCAGCAGTGAAGCTGCCGGGACAGGGGGCCAGACTCACTCAAAACTCTACGAGCAGTACTTC.

In DNA, the CDR3 is TGTGCCAGCAGCCAAGAAGGTCTAATGCCAGGCTCTGCAACTAATGAAAAACTGTTTTTT. Encoded protein: CASSQEGLMPGSATNEKLFF. The gene calls are TRBV4-2 and TRBJ1-4, with D uncertain. The germline CDR1 and CDR2 sequences are LGHNA and YNFKEQ. The V gene lost 0 bases and the J gene lost 0 bases, with 20 bases spanning the gap. This CDR3 has 20 residues.

V gene TRBV29-1 combines with J gene TRBJ1-5, with 7 positions matching TRBD1. CDR1 and CDR2 (germline): SQVTM, ANQGSEA. This CDR3 has 14 amino acids. V shed 4 bases, J shed 5 bases, and the junction held 8 bases outside the gene matches. CDR3 residues: CSVAVDREDQPQHF. The CDR3 DNA sequence: TGCAGCGTTGCAGTTGACAGGGAGGATCAGCCCCAGCATTTT. The variable domain in full, completed from reference TRBV29-1 and TRBJ1-5, reads SAVISQKPSRDICQRGTSLTIQCQVDSQVTMMFWYRQQPGQSLTLIATANQGSEATYESGFVIDKFPISRPNLTFSTLTVSNMSPEDSSIYLCSVAVDREDQPQHFGDGTRLSIL.

This chain uses TRBV4-3 with TRBJ2-3, with D perhaps TRBD2 (6 bases). CDR1 and CDR2 (germline): LGHNA, YSLEER. This CDR3 has 17 amino acids. V was pared by 1 base and J by 4 bases, with 18 bases between. The CDR3 DNA reads TGCGCCAGCAGCCAAGGAGGGGTTAGCGGTTTGGCAGATACGCAGTATTTT. Protein sequence: CASSQGGVSGLADTQYF.

J is TRBJ2-7 and V is TRBV19; 10 bases fit TRBD2. This CDR3 is built from 15 residues. Unmatched junction bases numbered 4, after V lost 5 bases and J lost 0 bases. Germline assignment: CDR1 LNHDA and CDR2 SQIVND (reference sequence). Here the CDR3 DNA reads TGTGCCAGTAGTCCCACTAGCGGGGTCTCCTACGAGCAGTACTTC. It codes for CASSPTSGVSYEQYF.

The genes are TRBV28 and TRBJ1-2; 9 nucleotides align to TRBD1. V dropped 5 bases and J dropped 2; count of bases not matched to a gene: 12. From germline, CDR1 is MDHEN and CDR2 SYDVKM. The CDR3 spans 17 residues. The CDR3: CASSPLLTGGENYGYTF. Here the CDR3 DNA reads TGTGCCAGCAGTCCCCTTCTGACAGGGGGAGAGAACTATGGCTACACCTTC.

The CDR3 coding sequence is TGTGCCAGCAGTTTCTATGCCGGGACTCGATCCTACGAGCAGTACTTC. Its translation: CASSFYAGTRSYEQYF. This chain connects TRBV6-2 or TRBV6-3 to TRBJ2-7; TRBD2 is a possible D gene (6 bases). The CDR3 consists of 16 residues. Deletions cut 4 bases from V and 1 base from J, with 17 bases between. The germline V gene has CDR1 MNHEY and CDR2 SVGEGT.

This chain connects TRBV4-1 to TRBJ1-6, with D uncertain. The CDR3 loop spans 16 amino acids. Germline CDR1 is MGHRA and CDR2 is YSYEKL. V lost 2 bases, J lost 0 bases, and 8 bases lay in between. This CDR3 reads CASSQTAVSYNSPLHF. The CDR3 DNA is TGCGCCAGCAGCCAAACTGCTGTCTCCTATAATTCACCCCTCCACTTT.

A remark on this clone: This could be a read error, since a much larger clone is one nucleotide away. Different DNA sequences within this sample yield the same CDR3. The chain carries TRBV4-3 and TRBJ1-4; maybe TRBD1 (6 bases). This CDR3 is 16 amino acids long. Germline CDR1 is LGHNA and CDR2 is YSLEER. The CDR3 protein is CASSQEGAGVYEKLFF. Written as DNA, the CDR3 is TGCGCTAGCAGCCAAGAAGGGGCAGGGGTGTATGAAAAACTGTTTTTT.

This clone was detected a few times. V is TRBV5-1 and J is TRBJ2-3; D gene uncertain. This CDR3 is built from 14 residues. The V end was cut by 4 bases, the J end by 5 bases, with 14 bases between. CDR1 SGHRS and CDR2 YFSETQ come from the germline V gene. The DNA of the CDR3 is TGCGCCAGCAGCCCCCGGCAGGAAGGAGATACGCAGTATTTT. It translates to CASSPRQEGDTQYF.

The chain has TRBV20-1 and TRBJ1-5; 7 bases fit TRBD1. Losses at the gene ends were 3 bases for V and 6 bases for J; bases not matched to a gene: 5. Germline CDR1 reads DFQATT; CDR2 reads SNEGSKA (reference sequence). The CDR3 is 13 residues long. The CDR3 loop reads CSASRGGGQPQHF. CDR3 DNA: TGCAGTGCTAGTAGAGGGGGCGGTCAGCCCCAGCATTTT.